The 32 T cell receptor beta chains below come from one sample, sequenced in a study of long-term antiretroviral therapy in people with HIV. Version v3.0 of the immunoSEQ assay was performed at survey level. Method: immunoSEQ multiplex PCR; TCRdb's copy keeps in-frame clones and lacks some. The sample carries 20,000 to 25,000 clones, approximately 83% recorded once. This material consisted of unsorted PBMCs, taken 1.2 years after starting antiretroviral therapy. The source is a woman aged 40-49 years with HIV.

This clone was recorded a few times. The chain is built from TRBV6-4 and TRBJ2-3; 8 bases align to TRBD2. Germline values: CDR1 MRHNA, CDR2 SNTAGT. The J segment lost 5 bases and the V segment lost 6 bases, leaving 4 bases of the junction unmatched. This CDR3 spans 13 amino acids. CDR3 residues: CASSSSGLDTQYF. The CDR3 nucleotides read TGTGCCAGCAGCTCTAGCGGGCTAGATACGCAGTATTTT.

V is TRBV27 and J is TRBJ2-2; TRBD2 is a possible D gene (5 bases). CDR1 and CDR2 (germline): MNHEY, SMNVEV (reference sequence). The CDR3 spans 14 residues. V lost 5 bases, J lost 2 bases, and 9 bases lay in between. The CDR3 loop is CASSTGFNTGELFF. Here the CDR3 DNA reads TGTGCCAGCAGTACGGGATTCAACACCGGGGAGCTGTTTTTT.

This chain uses TRBV10-3 with TRBJ2-7; 7 bases align to TRBD2. Trimming took 9 bases from V and 2 from J; bases not matched to a gene: 7. Looked up from germline, CDR1 is ENHRY and CDR2 is SYGVKD. This CDR3 is 13 amino acids long. Here the CDR3 DNA reads TGTGCCATGGCCGCTAGCGGAACCTACGAGCAGTACTTC. Its translation: CAMAASGTYEQYF.

In DNA, the CDR3 is TGTGCCAGCAGTTTTCGAGGACTAGCGGGAAACGAGCAGTACTTC. Its protein product is CASSFRGLAGNEQYF. V is TRBV28 and J is TRBJ2-7, with 12 positions matching TRBD2. The J segment lost 5 bases and the V segment lost 3 bases, leaving 5 bases of the junction unmatched. CDR3 length equals 15 residues. Germline CDR1 and CDR2: MDHEN and SYDVKM.

The V gene is TRBV27, the J gene TRBJ2-1; 7 bases match TRBD2. Germline trimming cut 3 bases from V and 5 bases from J; bases unmatched to any gene: 13. The CDR3 contains 17 residues. Germline V lookup: CDR1 MNHEY, CDR2 SMNVEV (reference sequence). The CDR3 reads CASSFIRPSGADNEQFF. In DNA form, the CDR3 reads TGTGCCAGCAGTTTTATCCGTCCTAGCGGTGCCGACAATGAGCAGTTCTTC.

The V call is TRBV7-3, the J call TRBJ2-7, with 8 nucleotides matching TRBD1. The junction had 5 bases not matched to a gene; V was cut back by 2 bases and J by 2 bases. Germline V gives CDR1 SGHTA, CDR2 FQGTGA. This CDR3 is 15 amino acids long. CDR3 in DNA: TGTGCCAGCAGCTTAGGGACAGGCCAAACCTACGAGCAGTACTTC. This translates into CASSLGTGQTYEQYF.

This clone appeared a single time. The chain uses TRBV28 and TRBJ2-6, with 11 bases identical to TRBD2. Germline trimming cut 10 bases from V and 1 base from J; bases unmatched to any gene: 6. This CDR3 is built from 16 residues. CDR1 is MDHEN, CDR2 SYDVKM, per germline. The CDR3 here is CATSTSGNSGANVLTF. DNA of the CDR3: TGTGCCACCTCGACTAGCGGGAATTCTGGGGCCAACGTCCTGACTTTC.

The rearrangement joins TRBV5-6 to TRBJ2-7, with D maybe TRBD1 (6 bases). Germline assignment: CDR1 SGHDT and CDR2 YYEEEE. The CDR3 extends over 14 amino acids. The germline V and J ends were trimmed by 4 bases and 1 base, with 12 bases remaining between them. CDR3 sequence reads: CASSKRTGSYEQYF. In nucleotides, the CDR3 is TGTGCCAGCAGCAAGCGAACAGGGTCCTACGAGCAGTACTTC.

The CDR3 coding sequence is TGCGCCAGCAGTGGGGTGGCGGGAGCATATGAGACCCAGTACTTC. The encoded protein is CASSGVAGAYETQYF. The rearrangement links TRBV10-2 to TRBJ2-5, with 7 bases matching TRBD2. Germline values: CDR1 WSHSY, CDR2 SAAADI. V shed 4 bases and J 5 bases; nucleotides not matched to a gene: 10. The CDR3 covers 15 residues.

V and J are TRBV27 and TRBJ2-7; TRBD2 might be the D (6 bases). The V gene lost 9 bases and the J gene lost 2 bases, with 17 bases spanning the gap. Per the germline V gene, CDR1 is MNHEY and CDR2 is SMNVEV (reference sequence). The CDR3 is 14 residues long. As DNA, the CDR3 is TGTGCCAGTGCGGCGCGGGGAGGACCCTACGAGCAGTACTTC. Translation: CASAARGGPYEQYF.

This chain uses TRBV7-2 with TRBJ2-6; no clear D. Germline CDR1 is SGHTA and CDR2 is FQGNSA. This CDR3 region has 17 residues. The ends were cut back, 5 bases at V and 3 bases at J, with 17 bases in the middle. The CDR3 is CASSLGSMTGGANVLTF. The CDR3, as DNA: TGTGCCAGCAGCCTAGGCTCTATGACTGGTGGGGCCAACGTCCTGACTTTC.

The chain recombines TRBV6-5 with TRBJ2-7; the match to TRBD2 covers 12 bases. This CDR3 contains 16 residues. Looked up from germline, CDR1 is MNHEY and CDR2 is SVGAGI. Germline trimming cut 0 bases from V and 4 bases from J; bases unmatched to any gene: 4. CDR3 bases: TGTGCCAGCAGTTACTCGACTAGCGGGAGAAGGTACGAGCAGTACTTC. Translating gives CASSYSTSGRRYEQYF.

The CDR3 sequence: CASRASDYSYEQYF. CDR3 DNA: TGCGCCAGCAGGGCTAGCGACTACTCCTACGAGCAGTACTTC. The J gene is TRBJ2-7, the V gene TRBV5-1, with D maybe TRBD2 (6 bases). Germline V gives CDR1 SGHRS, CDR2 YFSETQ. The CDR3 sequence is 14 residues long. Trimming pared 5 bases from V and 0 bases from J, leaving 12 bases between.

The chain uses TRBV9 and TRBJ2-4, with D possibly matching TRBD2 (6 bases). This CDR3 has 16 amino acids. Trimming shortened V by 0 bases and J by 1 base, and 11 bases separated the two germline ends. Germline CDR1 SGDLS, CDR2 YYNGEE. The CDR3 sequence is CASSVGGGAAKNIQYF. DNA for the CDR3: TGTGCCAGCAGCGTAGGCGGCGGGGCGGCCAAAAACATTCAGTACTTC. Full variable domain (remainder filled in from reference TRBV9 and TRBJ2-4): DSGVTQTPKHLITATGQRVTLRCSPRSGDLSVYWYQQSLDQGLQFLIQYYNGEERAKGNILERFSAQQFPDLHSELNLSSLELGDSALYFCASSVGGGAAKNIQYFGAGTRLSVL.

V usage is TRBV19 and J usage is TRBJ2-3; tentatively, D is TRBD1 (6 bases). The ends were cut back, 3 bases at V and 5 bases at J, with 12 bases in the middle. The CDR3 runs to 14 residues. Germline V lookup: CDR1 LNHDA, CDR2 SQIVND (reference sequence). CDR3 sequence (DNA): TGTGCCAGTAGTATTCGCCAGGGGAAAGATACGCAGTATTTT. This translates into CASSIRQGKDTQYF.

This clone has a single count. The chain is built from TRBV5-1 and TRBJ2-7, with TRBD2 matching 10 bases. The CDR3 contains 15 residues. The V gene's germline CDR1 is SGHRS and CDR2 YFSETQ. V was pared by 0 bases and J by 2 bases, with 2 bases of the junction left unmatched. CDR3 bases: TGCGCCAGCAGCTTGGCAACTAGCGGGGCCTACGAGCAGTACTTC. Translated: CASSLATSGAYEQYF.

This chain links TRBV5-1 with TRBJ2-7; possibly TRBD2 for D (6 bases). The V gene's germline CDR1 is SGHRS and CDR2 YFSETQ. The CDR3 is 13 amino acids. The V end was cut by 7 bases, the J end by 0 bases, with 11 bases between. The chain's CDR3 is CASRGGSSYEQYF. The CDR3, as DNA: TGCGCCAGCCGGGGAGGCAGCTCCTACGAGCAGTACTTC.

V usage is TRBV7-9 and J usage is TRBJ1-1, with no clear D. CDR3 length equals 13 residues. V lost 6 bases and J 1 base, leaving 9 bases between the germline ends. The V gene's germline CDR1 is SEHNR and CDR2 FQNEAQ (reference sequence). The CDR3 region has the DNA TGTGCCAGCAGGTCAGCCCGGAACACTGAAGCTTTCTTT. It is translated as CASRSARNTEAFF.

The chain employs TRBV7-9 and TRBJ2-5; 8 positions agree with TRBD2. Germline-derived CDR1 and CDR2 are SEHNR and FQNEAQ (reference sequence). The CDR3 is 15 amino acids. After removal of 3 bases from V and 3 bases from J, the junction contained 6 bases not matched to a gene. The CDR3 spells CASSFTGGGEETQYF. In nucleotides, the CDR3 is TGTGCCAGCAGCTTTACGGGAGGGGGAGAAGAGACCCAGTACTTC.

The V and J genes are TRBV5-1 and TRBJ1-5; D not certain. This CDR3 region has 13 residues. Deletions cut 0 bases from V and 1 base from J, with 2 bases between. Germline V lookup: CDR1 SGHRS, CDR2 YFSETQ. This chain's CDR3 is CASSLESNQPQHF. CDR3 nucleotides: TGCGCCAGCAGCTTGGAGAGCAATCAGCCCCAGCATTTT.

The V and J genes are TRBV4-2 and TRBJ2-3; a possible D gene is TRBD1 (5 bases). Germline lookup yields CDR1 LGHNA and CDR2 YNFKEQ. The CDR3 extends over 16 amino acids. The V gene lost 2 bases and the J gene lost 2 bases, with 14 bases spanning the gap. Written as DNA, the CDR3 is TGTGCCAGCAGCCAAAAAACAAAGGGGAACACAGATACGCAGTATTTT. This codes for CASSQKTKGNTDTQYF.

The rearrangement uses TRBV28 and TRBJ2-3; no firm D call. The CDR3 loop spans 15 amino acids. V dropped 7 bases and J dropped 0 bases, with 14 bases sitting between them. The germline V gene has CDR1 MDHEN and CDR2 SYDVKM. CDR3 in amino acids: CASTPWTGSTDTQYF. The CDR3 DNA sequence: TGTGCCAGCACCCCCTGGACGGGCAGCACAGATACGCAGTATTTT.

The chain combines TRBV10-3 with TRBJ2-2; 12 bases agree with TRBD1. From germline, CDR1 is ENHRY and CDR2 SYGVKD. This CDR3 has 16 residues. Trimming cost V 5 bases and J 7 bases; bases outside gene matches: 8. The CDR3 region is CAISSPGQGAIGELFF. Written as DNA, the CDR3 is TGTGCCATCAGTTCGCCGGGACAGGGGGCAATCGGGGAGCTGTTTTTT.

The rearrangement uses TRBV6-1 and TRBJ2-7; weak D call: TRBD1 (5 bases). Germline V gene lookup returns CDR1 MNHNS and CDR2 SASEGT. V was shortened by 5 bases and J by 2 bases, with 7 bases between the two germline ends. The CDR3 extends over 12 amino acids. The CDR3 loop is CASSKGAYEQYF. The CDR3, as DNA: TGTGCCAGCAGTAAAGGGGCCTACGAGCAGTACTTC.

The chain joins TRBV7-2 to TRBJ2-1; the match to TRBD2 covers 10 bases. J gave up 8 bases and V 0 bases, and 10 bases lay outside the gene matches. Germline V gene lookup returns CDR1 SGHTA and CDR2 FQGNSA. The CDR3 loop spans 17 amino acids. The CDR3 region has the DNA TGTGCCAGCAGCTTAGCGGTAGCGGGAGGAGGTCGGGATGAGCAGTTCTTC. Translating it yields CASSLAVAGGGRDEQFF.

The CDR3 protein is CASSLEVGGGVKKQYF. The CDR3 DNA reads TGTGCCAGCAGCTTAGAAGTCGGCGGGGGGGTCAAAAAGCAGTATTTT. The J gene is TRBJ2-3, the V gene TRBV11-2; the match to TRBD2 covers 9 bases. The germline gives CDR1 SGHAT, CDR2 FQNNGV. This CDR3 has 16 residues. Unmatched junction bases numbered 12, after V lost 0 bases and J lost 11 bases.

The chain has TRBV5-5 and TRBJ1-2; D remains unclear. Germline V gene data show CDR1 as SGHKS and CDR2 as YYEKEE (reference sequence). There are 14 residues in the CDR3. Trimming removed 4 bases from V and 3 bases from J, with 13 bases in between. The CDR3 DNA sequence: TGTGCCAGCAGCCCGCCACCCGGGGACTATGGCTACACCTTC. This codes for CASSPPPGDYGYTF.

The chain joins TRBV5-1 to TRBJ1-1; D call uncertain. Trimming shortened V by 4 bases and J by 0 bases, and 10 bases separated the two germline ends. Germline V lookup: CDR1 SGHRS, CDR2 YFSETQ. This CDR3 region has 14 residues. This CDR3 is CASSPTGMNTEAFF. The CDR3 coding sequence is TGCGCCAGCAGCCCGACCGGGATGAACACTGAAGCTTTCTTT.

J is TRBJ1-5 and V is TRBV7-8; D is unresolved. The CDR3 spans 13 residues. Trimming took off 1 base at V and 9 bases at J, with 10 bases between the two ends. Germline V gives CDR1 SGHVS, CDR2 FQNEAQ. CDR3 coding DNA: TGTGCCAGCAGCTTAGGTACCTCGGGGCCCCAGCATTTT. It is translated as CASSLGTSGPQHF. Using reference TRBV7-8 and TRBJ1-5 for the parts outside the CDR3, the full variable domain is GAGVSQSPRYKVAKRGQDVALRCDPISGHVSLFWYQQALGQGPEFLTYFQNEAQLDKSGLPSDRFFAERPEGSVSTLKIQRTQQEDSAVYLCASSLGTSGPQHFGDGTRLSIL.

This sequence joins TRBV10-3 and TRBJ2-7; TRBD1 matches at 8 bases. This CDR3 has 13 residues. Losses at the gene ends were 4 bases for V and 3 bases for J; bases not matched to a gene: 2. CDR1 is ENHRY, CDR2 SYGVKD, per germline. CDR3 protein: CAISGQGNYEQYF. CDR3 nucleotide sequence: TGTGCCATCAGTGGACAGGGGAACTACGAGCAGTACTTC.

J is TRBJ2-7 and V is TRBV18, with 9 bases lining up with TRBD2. CDR3 length equals 18 residues. Germline V gives CDR1 KGHSH, CDR2 LQKENI. V lost 1 base and J lost 5; bases outside the gene matches: 15. CDR3 in amino acids: CASSPLSTLAGEAHEQYF. CDR3 coding DNA: TGTGCCAGCTCACCACTATCAACGTTAGCGGGAGAGGCACACGAGCAGTACTTC.

The chain combines TRBV18 with TRBJ2-7; 8 nucleotides line up with TRBD2. This CDR3 is built from 15 residues. Per the germline V gene, CDR1 is KGHSH and CDR2 is LQKENI. V trimming: 2 bases; J trimming: 5 bases; junction bases outside the gene matches: 8. The CDR3 loop is CASSPSSGSGDEQYF. CDR3 sequence (DNA): TGTGCCAGCTCACCATCTAGCGGGTCTGGGGACGAGCAGTACTTC.